This T cell receptor beta chain appears in the sequencing data of a study of persistence of HIV-infected CD4 T cells. Turning to this clone: Its antigen is currently unknown.

Nonspecific anti-CD3/anti-CD28 bead stimulation represents the broad CD4+ T cell repertoire. CD4+ T cells upregulating both CD40 ligand and CD69 were sorted as responding cells. This CDR3 region has 13 residues. V was trimmed by 3 bases and J by 4 bases, leaving 9 bases between them. Germline-derived CDR1 and CDR2 are MNHEY and SMNVEV (reference sequence). This was the immunoSEQ version 4 assay in survey mode. Sequencing used immunoSEQ multiplex PCR; TCRdb keeps in-frame clones, though not all of them. Of tens of thousands of clones in the sample, 88% are singletons; the top ten hold 0.4% to 0.5%. The TCR sequence derives from an adult woman with HIV who was CMV-seropositive. Sequencing used CD4+ T cells sorted from PBMCs after approximately 20-hour stimulation, obtained from a patient who received antiretroviral therapy. This sequence joins TRBV27 and TRBJ1-2; a weak D match, TRBD1 (5 bases). CDR3 DNA sequence: TGTGCCAGCAGTTTGGGGAGGGGCTATGGCTACACCTTC. Translating it yields CASSLGRGYGYTF.